A selection of T cell receptor beta chains follows, all from one sample in a study of beta chain features in type 1 diabetes. Assay: immunoSEQ multiplex PCR; the TCRdb copy retains only in-frame clones and omits some. Of under 450,000 clones listed, approximately 15% are singletons. Sequenced material: naive CD4+ T cells from blood. The receptors here all came from a man in his thirties or forties in good health. Both conserved end residues are part of each CDR3. The order of the fields is CDR3 protein, CDR3 DNA, J gene, clone size, V gene, D gene. D genes are given only for firm matches. Clone sizes are given selectively: once, few, many, or a class where the clone is expanded.

CDR3aa: CASSINKAGEQYF; CDR3nt: TGCGCCAGCAGTATTAATAAGGCCGGCGAGCAGTACTTC; j_gene: TRBJ2-7; abundance: -; v_gene: TRBV23-1; d_gene: -
CDR3aa: CASSPTRESAQYF; CDR3nt: TGTGCCAGCAGCCCAACTCGGGAGTCGGCCCAGTACTTC; j_gene: TRBJ2-5; abundance: few; v_gene: TRBV7-2; d_gene: -
CDR3aa: CASSFSAPFGGSYNEQFF; CDR3nt: TGTGCCAGCAGCTTCTCTGCCCCGTTCGGGGGGTCCTACAATGAGCAGTTCTTC; j_gene: TRBJ2-1; abundance: -; v_gene: TRBV7-2; d_gene: TRBD2
CDR3aa: CASSFLSGRRSDTQYF; CDR3nt: TGTGCCAGCAGCTTCCTTAGCGGGAGAAGATCAGATACGCAGTATTTT; j_gene: TRBJ2-3; abundance: -; v_gene: TRBV5-8; d_gene: TRBD2
CDR3aa: CASSARSGSKVTGELFF; CDR3nt: TGTGCCAGCAGCGCCCGTAGCGGGAGTAAAGTTACCGGGGAGCTGTTTTTT; j_gene: TRBJ2-2; abundance: -; v_gene: TRBV7-2; d_gene: TRBD2
CDR3aa: CASSRSGQSTDTQYF; CDR3nt: TGTGCCAGCAGCAGAAGCGGACAGAGCACAGATACGCAGTATTTT; j_gene: TRBJ2-3; abundance: -; v_gene: TRBV7-2; d_gene: -
CDR3aa: CASSSSNLGGHTQYF; CDR3nt: TGTGCCAGCAGTTCCTCAAACCTCGGGGGCCATACGCAGTATTTT; j_gene: TRBJ2-3; abundance: -; v_gene: TRBV7-6; d_gene: -
CDR3aa: CASSRDRNYGYTF; CDR3nt: TGTGCCAGCAGCCGAGACAGAAACTATGGCTACACCTTC; j_gene: TRBJ1-2; abundance: -; v_gene: TRBV5-6; d_gene: -
CDR3aa: CASSRVMNTEAFF; CDR3nt: TGCGCCAGCAGCCGGGTTATGAACACTGAAGCTTTCTTT; j_gene: TRBJ1-1; abundance: -; v_gene: TRBV4-3; d_gene: -
CDR3aa: CASSEPQITGELFF; CDR3nt: TGTGCCAGCAGTGAACCCCAGATAACCGGGGAGCTGTTTTTT; j_gene: TRBJ2-2; abundance: -; v_gene: TRBV25-1; d_gene: -
CDR3aa: CASREDSLDDYTF; CDR3nt: TGTGCCAGCAGGGAGGACAGTCTCGATGACTACACCTTC; j_gene: TRBJ1-2; abundance: few; v_gene: TRBV27; d_gene: -
CDR3aa: CASSVGTTVAGELFF; CDR3nt: TGTGCCAGCAGCGTAGGGACCACTGTCGCCGGGGAGCTGTTTTTT; j_gene: TRBJ2-2; abundance: few; v_gene: TRBV9; d_gene: -
CDR3aa: CAWSVSRLAFF; CDR3nt: TGTGCCTGGAGTGTAAGCCGTCTCGCTTTCTTT; j_gene: TRBJ1-1; abundance: -; v_gene: TRBV30; d_gene: -
CDR3aa: CASSHTSRNEQFF; CDR3nt: TGTGCCAGCAGCCACACTAGTCGAAATGAGCAGTTCTTC; j_gene: TRBJ2-1; abundance: few; v_gene: TRBV5-4; d_gene: -
CDR3aa: CATSTLTSVSTDTQYF; CDR3nt: TGTGCCACCAGCACACTAACTAGCGTAAGCACAGATACGCAGTATTTT; j_gene: TRBJ2-3; abundance: -; v_gene: TRBV15; d_gene: TRBD2
CDR3aa: CASSVDPAGNTGELFF; CDR3nt: TGTGCCAGCAGCGTAGATCCAGCGGGGAACACCGGGGAGCTGTTTTTT; j_gene: TRBJ2-2; abundance: once; v_gene: TRBV9; d_gene: -
CDR3aa: CASSRWTFRETQYF; CDR3nt: TGTGCCAGCAGCCGATGGACCTTTCGGGAGACCCAGTACTTC; j_gene: TRBJ2-5; abundance: -; v_gene: TRBV11-1; d_gene: -
CDR3aa: CASTQAEGAEAFF; CDR3nt: TGTGCCAGCACCCAGGCGGAGGGAGCTGAAGCTTTCTTT; j_gene: TRBJ1-1; abundance: few; v_gene: TRBV6-5; d_gene: -
CDR3aa: CASSQEIPRQGGSTDTQYF; CDR3nt: TGCGCCAGCAGCCAAGAGATCCCCCGACAGGGAGGTAGCACAGATACGCAGTATTTT; j_gene: TRBJ2-3; abundance: few; v_gene: TRBV4-3; d_gene: -
CDR3aa: CASQGLAGAYNEQFF; CDR3nt: TGTGCCAGTCAGGGACTAGCGGGAGCCTACAATGAGCAGTTCTTC; j_gene: TRBJ2-1; abundance: -; v_gene: TRBV7-2; d_gene: TRBD2
CDR3aa: CASSVVPEYNEQFF; CDR3nt: TGTGCCAGCAGCGTAGTACCAGAATACAATGAGCAGTTCTTC; j_gene: TRBJ2-1; abundance: few; v_gene: TRBV9; d_gene: -
CDR3aa: CSVVGLSNEQFF; CDR3nt: TGCAGCGTTGTCGGTCTTAGCAATGAGCAGTTCTTC; j_gene: TRBJ2-1; abundance: -; v_gene: TRBV29-1; d_gene: -
CDR3aa: CASSLLAGHEQYF; CDR3nt: TGTGCCAGCAGCTTATTGGCTGGCCACGAGCAGTACTTC; j_gene: TRBJ2-7; abundance: -; v_gene: TRBV7-2; d_gene: -
CDR3aa: CASSRKNIQYF; CDR3nt: TGTGCCAGCAGTCGTAAAAACATTCAGTACTTC; j_gene: TRBJ2-4; abundance: few; v_gene: TRBV6-1; d_gene: -
CDR3aa: CASSLVLAGGPGEQFF; CDR3nt: TGCGCCAGCAGCTTGGTTCTAGCGGGAGGGCCTGGTGAGCAGTTCTTC; j_gene: TRBJ2-1; abundance: few; v_gene: TRBV5-1; d_gene: TRBD2
CDR3aa: CASSKRNEQFF; CDR3nt: TGTGCCAGCAGCAAGAGAAATGAGCAGTTCTTC; j_gene: TRBJ2-1; abundance: -; v_gene: TRBV7-2; d_gene: -
CDR3aa: CATSNPGKLANVLTF; CDR3nt: TGTGCCACCAGCAACCCTGGAAAGTTGGCCAACGTCCTGACTTTC; j_gene: TRBJ2-6; abundance: -; v_gene: TRBV15; d_gene: -
CDR3aa: CASEERYTQYF; CDR3nt: TGTGCCAGCGAAGAGCGGTATACGCAGTATTTT; j_gene: TRBJ2-3; abundance: few; v_gene: TRBV2; d_gene: -
CDR3aa: CASSLTGDNEQFF; CDR3nt: TGTGCCAGCAGTCTAACAGGGGACAATGAGCAGTTCTTC; j_gene: TRBJ2-1; abundance: -; v_gene: TRBV4-2; d_gene: TRBD1
CDR3aa: CATDGGTGYNEQFF; CDR3nt: TGTGCCACTGATGGCGGGACAGGTTACAATGAGCAGTTCTTC; j_gene: TRBJ2-1; abundance: few; v_gene: TRBV19; d_gene: TRBD1
CDR3aa: CASSSGTSGRVEDTQYF; CDR3nt: TGTGCCAGCAGTTCAGGGACTAGCGGGAGGGTCGAGGATACGCAGTATTTT; j_gene: TRBJ2-3; abundance: -; v_gene: TRBV27; d_gene: TRBD2
CDR3aa: CASSDRTVGNSGANVLTF; CDR3nt: TGTGCCAGCAGCGACAGGACAGTCGGGAACTCTGGGGCCAACGTCCTGACTTTC; j_gene: TRBJ2-6; abundance: -; v_gene: TRBV7-9; d_gene: -
CDR3aa: CASSPHRQGGRETQYF; CDR3nt: TGCGCCAGCAGCCCGCACCGACAGGGGGGGAGGGAGACCCAGTACTTC; j_gene: TRBJ2-5; abundance: -; v_gene: TRBV4-3; d_gene: TRBD1